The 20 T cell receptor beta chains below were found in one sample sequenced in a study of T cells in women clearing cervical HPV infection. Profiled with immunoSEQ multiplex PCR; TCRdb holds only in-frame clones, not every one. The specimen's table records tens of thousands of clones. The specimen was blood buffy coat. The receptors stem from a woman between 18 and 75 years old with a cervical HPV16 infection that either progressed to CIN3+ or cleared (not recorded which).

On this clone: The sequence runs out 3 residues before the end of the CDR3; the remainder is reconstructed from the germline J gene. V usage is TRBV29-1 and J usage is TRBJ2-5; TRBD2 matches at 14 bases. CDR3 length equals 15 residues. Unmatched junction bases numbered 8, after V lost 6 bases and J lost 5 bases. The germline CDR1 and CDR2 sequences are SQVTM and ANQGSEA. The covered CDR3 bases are TGCAGCGTGGTGGGACTAGCGGGAGACGGCGAGACC. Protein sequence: CSVVGLAGDGET. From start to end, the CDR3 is CSVVGLAGDGETQYF.

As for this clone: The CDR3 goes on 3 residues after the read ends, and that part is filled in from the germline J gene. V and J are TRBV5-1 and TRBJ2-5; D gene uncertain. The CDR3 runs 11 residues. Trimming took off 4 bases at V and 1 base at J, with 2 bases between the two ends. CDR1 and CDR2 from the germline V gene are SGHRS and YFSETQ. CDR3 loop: CASSLQETQYF. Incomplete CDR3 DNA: TGCGCCAGCAGCCTCCAAGAGACC.

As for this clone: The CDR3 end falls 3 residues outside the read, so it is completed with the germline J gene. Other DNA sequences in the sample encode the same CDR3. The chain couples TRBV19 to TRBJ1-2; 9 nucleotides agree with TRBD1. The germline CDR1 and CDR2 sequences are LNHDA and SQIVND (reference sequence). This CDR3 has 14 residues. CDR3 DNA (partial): TGTGCCAGTAGTGGAGGGACAGGGAATCATCGT. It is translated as CASSGGTGNHR. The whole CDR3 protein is CASSGGTGNHRYTF. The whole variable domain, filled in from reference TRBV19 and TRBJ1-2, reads DGGITQSPKYLFRKEGQNVTLSCEQNLNHDAMYWYRQDPGQGLRLIYYSQIVNDFQKGDIAEGYSVSREKKESFPLTVTSAQKNPTAFYLCASSGGTGNHRYTFGSGTRLTVV.

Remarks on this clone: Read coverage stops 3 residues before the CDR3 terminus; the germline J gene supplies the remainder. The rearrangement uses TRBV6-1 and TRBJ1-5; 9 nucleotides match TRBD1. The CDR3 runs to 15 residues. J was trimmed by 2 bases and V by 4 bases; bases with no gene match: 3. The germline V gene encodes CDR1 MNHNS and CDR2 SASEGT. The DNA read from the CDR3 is TGTGCCAGCAGTGGACAGGGGGTTGGCAATCAGCCC. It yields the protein CASSGQGVGNQP. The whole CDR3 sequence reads CASSGQGVGNQPQHF.

CDR3 protein: CSAPRKVNEQFF. The CDR3 bases that were read are TGCAGTGCCCCCCGCAAGGTTAATGAG. V is TRBV20-1 and J is TRBJ2-1; D is unresolved. With the read ending 3 residues before the CDR3 end, the germline J gene is used to fill in that end. The CDR3 is 12 residues long. The ends were cut back, 6 bases at V and 7 bases at J, with 13 bases in the middle. Germline-derived CDR1 and CDR2 are DFQATT and SNEGSKA (reference sequence).

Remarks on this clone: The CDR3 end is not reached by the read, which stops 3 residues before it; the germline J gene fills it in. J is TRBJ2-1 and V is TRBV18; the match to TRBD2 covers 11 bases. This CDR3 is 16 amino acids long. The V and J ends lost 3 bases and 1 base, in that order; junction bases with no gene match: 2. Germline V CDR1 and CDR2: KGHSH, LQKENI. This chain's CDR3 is CASSPTSGISYNEQFF. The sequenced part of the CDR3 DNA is TGTGCCAGCTCACCGACTAGCGGGATATCCTACAATGAG.

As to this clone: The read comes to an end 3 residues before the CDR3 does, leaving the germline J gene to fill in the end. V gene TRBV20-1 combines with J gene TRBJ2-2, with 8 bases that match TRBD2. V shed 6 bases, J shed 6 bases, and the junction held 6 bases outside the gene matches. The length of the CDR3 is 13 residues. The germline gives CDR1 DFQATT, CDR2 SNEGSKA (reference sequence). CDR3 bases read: TGCAGTGCCAAAGCGGGAGCGGCCGGGGAG. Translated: CSAKAGAAGE. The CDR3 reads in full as CSAKAGAAGELFF.

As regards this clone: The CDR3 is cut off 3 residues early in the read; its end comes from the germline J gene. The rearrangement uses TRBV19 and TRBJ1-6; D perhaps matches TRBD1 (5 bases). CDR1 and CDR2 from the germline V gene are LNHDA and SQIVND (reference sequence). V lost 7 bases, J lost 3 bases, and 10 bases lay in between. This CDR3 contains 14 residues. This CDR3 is CASMTDNYNSPLHF. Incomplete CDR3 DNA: TGTGCCAGTATGACGGACAACTATAATTCACCC.

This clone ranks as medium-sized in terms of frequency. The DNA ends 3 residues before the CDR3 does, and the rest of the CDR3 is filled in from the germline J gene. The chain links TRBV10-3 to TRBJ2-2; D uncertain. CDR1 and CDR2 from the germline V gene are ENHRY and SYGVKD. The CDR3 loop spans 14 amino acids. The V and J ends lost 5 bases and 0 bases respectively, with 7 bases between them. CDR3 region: CAISPSPNTGELFF. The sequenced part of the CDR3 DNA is TGTGCCATCAGTCCCTCTCCGAACACCGGGGAG.

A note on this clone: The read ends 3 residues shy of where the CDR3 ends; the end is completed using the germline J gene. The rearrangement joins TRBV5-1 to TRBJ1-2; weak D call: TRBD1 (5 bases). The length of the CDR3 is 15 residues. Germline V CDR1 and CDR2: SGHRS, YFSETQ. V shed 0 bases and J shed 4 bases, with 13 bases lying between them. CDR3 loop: CASSLGGSTLYGYTF. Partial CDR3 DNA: TGCGCCAGCAGCTTGGGGGGCAGTACCCTCTATGGC. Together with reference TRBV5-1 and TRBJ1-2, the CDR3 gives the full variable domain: KAGVTQTPRYLIKTRGQQVTLSCSPISGHRSVSWYQQTPGQGLQFLFEYFSETQRNKGNFPGRFSGRQFSNSRSEMNVSTLELGDSALYLCASSLGGSTLYGYTFGSGTRLTVV.

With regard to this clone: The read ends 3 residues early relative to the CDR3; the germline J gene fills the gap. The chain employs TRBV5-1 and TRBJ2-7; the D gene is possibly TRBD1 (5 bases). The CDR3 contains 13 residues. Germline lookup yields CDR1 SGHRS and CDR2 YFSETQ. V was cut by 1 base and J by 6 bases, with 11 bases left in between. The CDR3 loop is CASSLLVRGEQYF. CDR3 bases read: TGCGCCAGCAGCTTGCTAGTAAGGGGCGAG. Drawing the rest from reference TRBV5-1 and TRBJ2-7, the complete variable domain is KAGVTQTPRYLIKTRGQQVTLSCSPISGHRSVSWYQQTPGQGLQFLFEYFSETQRNKGNFPGRFSGRQFSNSRSEMNVSTLELGDSALYLCASSLLVRGEQYFGPGTRLTVT.

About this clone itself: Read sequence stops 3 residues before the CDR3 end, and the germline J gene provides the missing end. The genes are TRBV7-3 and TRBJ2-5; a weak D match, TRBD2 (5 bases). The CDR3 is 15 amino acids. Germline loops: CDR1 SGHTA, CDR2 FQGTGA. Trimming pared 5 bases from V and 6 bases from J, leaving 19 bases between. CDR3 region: CASSPLALSGQTQYF. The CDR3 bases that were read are TGTGCCAGCAGCCCCCTAGCCTTATCCGGGCAGACC.

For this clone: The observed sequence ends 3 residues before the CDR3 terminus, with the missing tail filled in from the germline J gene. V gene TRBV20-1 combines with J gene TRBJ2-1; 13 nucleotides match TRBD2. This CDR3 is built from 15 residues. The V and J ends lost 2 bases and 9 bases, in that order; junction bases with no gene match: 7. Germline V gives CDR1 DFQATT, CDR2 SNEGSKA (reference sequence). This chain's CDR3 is CSARPRLAGGREQFF. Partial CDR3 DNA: TGCAGTGCTAGACCTCGACTAGCGGGGGGCCGTGAG.

The sequenced CDR3 bases are TGTGCCTGGAGTATAGGGGAAGGTGAG. Protein product: CAWSIGEGE. The entire CDR3 protein is CAWSIGEGEQFF. The chain recombines TRBV30 with TRBJ2-1; the D gene is possibly TRBD1 (5 bases). The read falls 3 residues short of the CDR3 end, and the missing part is taken from the germline J gene. V gave up 2 bases and J gave up 9 bases, with 11 bases separating them. The germline gives CDR1 GTSNPN, CDR2 SVGIG (reference sequence). The CDR3 totals 12 residues.

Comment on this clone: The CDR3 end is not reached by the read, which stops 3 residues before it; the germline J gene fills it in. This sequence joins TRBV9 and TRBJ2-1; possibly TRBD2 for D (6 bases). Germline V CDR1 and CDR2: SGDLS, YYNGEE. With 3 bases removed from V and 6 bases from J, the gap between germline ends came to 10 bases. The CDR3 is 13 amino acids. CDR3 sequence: CASSGNGGNEQFF. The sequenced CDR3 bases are TGTGCCAGCAGCGGGAACGGGGGCAATGAG.

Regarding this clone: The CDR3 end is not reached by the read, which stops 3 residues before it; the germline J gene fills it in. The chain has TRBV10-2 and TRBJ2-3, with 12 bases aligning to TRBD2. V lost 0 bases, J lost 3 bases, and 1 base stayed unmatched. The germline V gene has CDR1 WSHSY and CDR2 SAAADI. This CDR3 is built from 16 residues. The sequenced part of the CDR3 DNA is TGCGCCAGCAGTGAGTCCGGGACTAGCGGGACAGATACG. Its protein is CASSESGTSGTDT. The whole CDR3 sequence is CASSESGTSGTDTQYF.

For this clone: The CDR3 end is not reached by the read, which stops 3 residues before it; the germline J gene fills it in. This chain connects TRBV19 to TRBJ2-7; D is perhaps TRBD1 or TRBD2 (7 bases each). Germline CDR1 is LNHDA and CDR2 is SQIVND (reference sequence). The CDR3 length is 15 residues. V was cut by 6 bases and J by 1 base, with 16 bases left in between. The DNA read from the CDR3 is TGTGCCAGTAGCCGCGACAGGGAGGGGTCCTACGAG. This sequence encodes CASSRDREGSYE. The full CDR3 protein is CASSRDREGSYEQYF.

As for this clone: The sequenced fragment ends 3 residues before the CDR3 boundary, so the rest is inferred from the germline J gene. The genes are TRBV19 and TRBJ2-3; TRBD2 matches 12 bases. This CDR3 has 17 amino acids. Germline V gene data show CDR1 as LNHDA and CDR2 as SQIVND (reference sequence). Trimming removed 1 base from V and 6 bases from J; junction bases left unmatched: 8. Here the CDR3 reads CASSIASGGGGRDTQYF. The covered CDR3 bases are TGTGCCAGTAGTATAGCTAGCGGGGGGGGAGGAAGGGATACG.

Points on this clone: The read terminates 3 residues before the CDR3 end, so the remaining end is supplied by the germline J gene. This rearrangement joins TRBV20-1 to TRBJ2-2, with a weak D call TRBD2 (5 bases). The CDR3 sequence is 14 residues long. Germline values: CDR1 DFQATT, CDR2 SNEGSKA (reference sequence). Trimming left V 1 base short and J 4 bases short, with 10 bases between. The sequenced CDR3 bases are TGCAGTGCTAGAGCCGGGGTGGGCACCGGGGAG. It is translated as CSARAGVGTGE. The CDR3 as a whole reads CSARAGVGTGELFF.

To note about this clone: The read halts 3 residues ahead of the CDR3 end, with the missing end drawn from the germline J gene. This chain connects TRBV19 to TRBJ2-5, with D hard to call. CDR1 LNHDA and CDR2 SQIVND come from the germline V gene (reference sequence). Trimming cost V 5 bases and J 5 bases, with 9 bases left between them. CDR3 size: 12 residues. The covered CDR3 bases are TGTGCCAGTAGTCGGCCCGGGGAGACC. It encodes CASSRPGET. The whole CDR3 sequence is CASSRPGETQYF.